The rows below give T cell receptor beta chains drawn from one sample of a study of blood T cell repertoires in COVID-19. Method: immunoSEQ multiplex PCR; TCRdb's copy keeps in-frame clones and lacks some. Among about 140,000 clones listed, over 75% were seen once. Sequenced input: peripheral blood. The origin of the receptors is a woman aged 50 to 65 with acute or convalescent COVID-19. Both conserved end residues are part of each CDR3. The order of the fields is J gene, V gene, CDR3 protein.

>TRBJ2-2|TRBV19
CASTVGSQVPGELFF
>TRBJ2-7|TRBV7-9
CASREGYEQYF
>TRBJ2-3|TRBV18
CASSPRTVFTSTDTQYF
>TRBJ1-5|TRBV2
CASGLGGAQPQHF
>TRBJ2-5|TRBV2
CASSIGPETQYF
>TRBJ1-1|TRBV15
CATSREGRGTEAFF
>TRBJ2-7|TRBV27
CASSLLRVAGAYEQYF
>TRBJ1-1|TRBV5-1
CASSLASNPEAFF
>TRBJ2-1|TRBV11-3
CASSFHQGGEQFF
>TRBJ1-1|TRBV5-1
CASSLPGTEAFF
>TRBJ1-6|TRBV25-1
CASSKGQNNSPLHF
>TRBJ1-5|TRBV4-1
CASSRGQGGNQPQHF
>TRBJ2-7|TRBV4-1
CASSLSPGQGSYEQYF
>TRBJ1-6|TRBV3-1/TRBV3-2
CASSHLGASYNSPLHF
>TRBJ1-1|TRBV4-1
CASSQWGEAGNTEAFF
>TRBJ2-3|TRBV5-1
CASSLGTSGSEGDTQYF
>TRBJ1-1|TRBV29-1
CSVGQGAGNTEAFF
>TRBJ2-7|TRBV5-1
CASSLGQGGGEQYF
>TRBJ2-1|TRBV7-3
CASSPRQAVGVYNEQFF
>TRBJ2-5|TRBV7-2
CASSSSRYASETQYF
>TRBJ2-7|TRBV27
CASSVRNGQKYEQYF
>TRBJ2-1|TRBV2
CASWGQGAGEQFF
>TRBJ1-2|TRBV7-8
CASSLGSYGYTF
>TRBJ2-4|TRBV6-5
CASTLTRGGLDIQYF
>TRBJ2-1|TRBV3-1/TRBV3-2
CASSQGTIYNEQFF
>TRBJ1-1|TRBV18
CASSPPSTGGTEAFF
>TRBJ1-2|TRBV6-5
CASSSRDRVYGYTF
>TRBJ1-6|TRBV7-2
CASSLGGTVNSPLHF
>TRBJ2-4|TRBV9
CASSVGSTAKNIQYF
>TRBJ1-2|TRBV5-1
CASSLAPGQIFYGYTF
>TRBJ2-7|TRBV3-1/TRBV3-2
CASSQSGTGSYEQYF
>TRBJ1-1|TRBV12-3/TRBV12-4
CASGLLEAFF
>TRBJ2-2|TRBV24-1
CATSDTGGTNTGELFF
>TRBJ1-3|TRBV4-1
CASSQDLSGGNTIYF
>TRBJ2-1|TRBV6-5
CASRRGGTSYNEQFF
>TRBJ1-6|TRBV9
CASSFGWNSPLHF
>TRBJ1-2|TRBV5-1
CASSEGDSEYGYTF
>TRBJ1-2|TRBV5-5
CASSTLGNYGYTF
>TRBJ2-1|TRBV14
CASSSLAGPRNEQFF
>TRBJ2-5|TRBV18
CASSPPAVPGTQYF